Listed here are 8 T cell receptor beta chains from one sample, sequenced in a study of blood T cell repertoires in COVID-19. This table comes from immunoSEQ multiplex PCR, and its TCRdb copy is limited to in-frame clones, with some not included. The data show 310,000 or so clones, with roughly 90% seen just once and roughly 9.9% held by the top ten. The sequenced sample consisted of peripheral blood. The receptors here all came from a man younger than 40 with COVID-19, enrolled during active disease.

The CDR3 DNA reads TGTGCCAGCAGTGCTACCCGGTGGGCCACTGAAGCTTTCTTT. It codes for CASSATRWATEAFF. V usage is TRBV6-4 and J usage is TRBJ1-1; D not certain. CDR1 is MRHNA, CDR2 SNTAGT, per germline. The V end lost 4 bases, the J end lost 4 bases, and 13 bases lay between the germline ends. The CDR3 totals 14 residues.

The V gene is TRBV7-3, the J gene TRBJ1-1; D uncertain. Germline CDR1 and CDR2: SGHTA and FQGTGA. Trimming removed 2 bases at V and 1 base at J, with 11 bases between. This CDR3 is 15 amino acids long. The CDR3 loop is CASSLGGSRNTEAFF. CDR3 sequence (DNA): TGTGCCAGCAGCTTAGGTGGGAGTCGGAACACTGAAGCTTTCTTT.

V and J are TRBV24-1 and TRBJ2-1; the match to TRBD2 covers 7 bases. J lost 6 bases, V lost 5 bases, and 12 bases had no gene match. The CDR3 runs 16 residues. Germline CDR1 reads KGHDR; CDR2 reads SFDVKD. CDR3 coding DNA: TGTGCCACCAGTGGGCTAGCGGAAGAGGGTGGCAATGAGCAGTTCTTC. It translates to CATSGLAEEGGNEQFF.

Details on this clone: The junction does not match germline at one end; this may be a read error. The V call is TRBV6-5, the J call TRBJ2-3, with D hard to call. The CDR3 length is 14 residues. Germline values: CDR1 MNHEY, CDR2 SVGAGI. The DNA of the CDR3 is TGTGCCAGCAGTTACTTGGGCAGCAAAGATACGCAGTATTTT. Translation gives CASSYLGSKDTQYF.

The CDR3 region has the DNA TGCGCCAGCAGCTGGGAGGGGCGGGGAAGCTCCTACGAGCAGTACTTC. Translating gives CASSWEGRGSSYEQYF. The chain combines TRBV5-1 with TRBJ2-7; TRBD2 matches at 7 bases. The germline V gene encodes CDR1 SGHRS and CDR2 YFSETQ. J lost 0 bases, V lost 3 bases, and 9 bases had no gene match. This CDR3 has 16 amino acids.

The count of this clone is one. The chain recombines TRBV7-9 with TRBJ1-4, with 8 bases that match TRBD1. CDR3 length equals 18 residues. Germline CDR1 reads SEHNR; CDR2 reads FQNEAQ (reference sequence). V was clipped by 6 bases and J by 11 bases; unmatched bases: 23. In DNA, the CDR3 is TGTGCCAGCAGAACCGACCGGGACAGGCTTTCCAAAGGGGGGAAACTGTTTTTT. It is translated as CASRTDRDRLSKGGKLFF.

The chain is built from TRBV19 and TRBJ1-2, with D perhaps matching TRBD1 (5 bases). Trimming pared 5 bases from V and 4 bases from J, leaving 11 bases between. The CDR3 is made up of 13 amino acids. In germline, CDR1 is LNHDA, CDR2 SQIVND (reference sequence). The CDR3 sequence: CASSLGEGYGYTF. The CDR3 DNA reads TGTGCCAGTAGTCTGGGGGAGGGCTATGGCTACACCTTC.

The chain has TRBV5-4 and TRBJ1-3; possible D gene TRBD1, 5 bases. CDR3 length equals 12 residues. The germline V gene encodes CDR1 SGHNT and CDR2 YYREEE (reference sequence). V dropped 6 bases and J dropped 2 bases, with 6 bases sitting between them. The DNA of the CDR3 is TGTGCCAGCAAAGGGGCTGGAAACACCATATATTTT. It specifies CASKGAGNTIYF.